This T cell receptor beta chain comes out of a study of blood T cell repertoires in COVID-19. CDR3 length equals 15 residues. Germline lookup yields CDR1 SGHRS and CDR2 YFSETQ. Deletions cut 0 bases from V and 4 bases from J, with 11 bases between. The repertoire was sequenced with immunoSEQ multiplex PCR; TCRdb's copy has only in-frame clones and lacks some. The profile shows over 250,000 clones, about 88% of them singletons. In this sample, this clone turned up a few times. Sequenced sample: peripheral blood. This TCR was sampled from a human donor with COVID-19, enrolled during active disease. The donor label of this sample is uncertain. The genes are TRBV5-1 and TRBJ2-1, with D perhaps TRBD2 (6 bases). The CDR3 loop reads CASSLAGRDYNEQFF. In DNA, the CDR3 is TGCGCCAGCAGCTTGGCAGGGCGGGATTACAATGAGCAGTTCTTC. The full variable domain, in which reference TRBV5-1 and TRBJ2-1 provide the parts outside the CDR3, is KAGVTQTPRYLIKTRGQQVTLSCSPISGHRSVSWYQQTPGQGLQFLFEYFSETQRNKGNFPGRFSGRQFSNSRSEMNVSTLELGDSALYLCASSLAGRDYNEQFFGPGTRLTVL.